This TCR beta chain derives from a study of blood T cell repertoires in COVID-19. Study-wide background: T cells, B-cell-depleted T cells, or PBMCs provided the cDNA or gDNA that served as material.

V was shortened by 2 bases and J by 7 bases, with 8 bases between the two germline ends. CDR1 is KGHSH, CDR2 LQKENI, per germline. The CDR3 covers 13 residues. As processed by the authors: Amplification with reference gene primers provided the estimates of nucleated cell counts. Measured with immunoSEQ multiplex PCR; TCRdb has only the in-frame clones, and not every one. D and trimming were read from the DNA, whereas the V and J calls and clone size are those reported in that table. The sample includes around 350,000 clones, 85% to 90% of them seen just once. The sequence was collected from a human donor in a cohort sampled during active COVID-19. J is TRBJ1-4 and V is TRBV18; no clear D gene. Input material: peripheral blood. This chain's CDR3 is CASSPGRGEKLFF. CDR3 nucleotide sequence: TGTGCCAGCTCACCAGGACGGGGTGAAAAACTGTTTTTT.